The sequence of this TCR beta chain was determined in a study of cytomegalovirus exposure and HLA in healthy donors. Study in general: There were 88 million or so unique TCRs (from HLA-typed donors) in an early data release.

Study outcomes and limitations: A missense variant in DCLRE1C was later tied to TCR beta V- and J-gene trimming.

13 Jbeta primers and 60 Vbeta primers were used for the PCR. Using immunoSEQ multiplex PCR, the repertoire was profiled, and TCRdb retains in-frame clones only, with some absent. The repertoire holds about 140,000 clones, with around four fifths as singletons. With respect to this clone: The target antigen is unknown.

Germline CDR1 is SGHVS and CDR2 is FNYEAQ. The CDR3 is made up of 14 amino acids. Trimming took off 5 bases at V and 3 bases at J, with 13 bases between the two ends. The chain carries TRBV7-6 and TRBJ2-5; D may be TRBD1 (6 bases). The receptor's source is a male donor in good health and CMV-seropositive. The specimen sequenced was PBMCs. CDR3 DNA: TGTGCCAGCAGCCCGTCAGGGGATGAAGAGACCCAGTACTTC. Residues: CASSPSGDEETQYF.